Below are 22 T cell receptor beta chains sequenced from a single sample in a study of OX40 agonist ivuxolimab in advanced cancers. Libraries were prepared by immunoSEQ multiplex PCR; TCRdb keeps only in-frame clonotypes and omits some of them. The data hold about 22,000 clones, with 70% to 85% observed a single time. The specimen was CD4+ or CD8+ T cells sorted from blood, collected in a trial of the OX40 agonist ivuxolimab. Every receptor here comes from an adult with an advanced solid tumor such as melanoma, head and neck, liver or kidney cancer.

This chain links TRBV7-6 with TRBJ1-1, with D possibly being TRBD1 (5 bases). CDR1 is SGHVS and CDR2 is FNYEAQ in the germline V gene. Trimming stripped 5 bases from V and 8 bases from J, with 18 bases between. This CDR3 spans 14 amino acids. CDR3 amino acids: CASSQTTGGTEAFF. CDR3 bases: TGTGCCAGCAGCCAGACGACTGGGGGTACCGAAGCTTTCTTT.

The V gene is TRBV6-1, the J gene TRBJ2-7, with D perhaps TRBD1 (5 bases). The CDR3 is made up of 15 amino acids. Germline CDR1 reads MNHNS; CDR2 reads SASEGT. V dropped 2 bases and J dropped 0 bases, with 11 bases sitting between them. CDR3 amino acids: CASSEWVGASYEQYF. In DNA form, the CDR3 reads TGTGCCAGCAGTGAATGGGTAGGGGCCTCCTACGAGCAGTACTTC.

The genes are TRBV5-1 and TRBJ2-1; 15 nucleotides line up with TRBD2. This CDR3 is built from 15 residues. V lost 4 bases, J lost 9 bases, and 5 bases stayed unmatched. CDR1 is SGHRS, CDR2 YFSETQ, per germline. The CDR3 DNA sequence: TGCGCCAGCAGCGCGGGGACTAGCGGGGGGACTGAGCAGTTCTTC. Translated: CASSAGTSGGTEQFF.

The CDR3, as DNA: TGTGCCAGCCGAGCCGGACGGAGCTCCTACAATGAGCAGTTCTTC. The encoded protein is CASRAGRSSYNEQFF. The chain recombines TRBV27 with TRBJ2-1; D unclear. V was cut by 8 bases and J by 0 bases, with 14 bases left in between. Germline V gene data show CDR1 as MNHEY and CDR2 as SMNVEV (reference sequence). This CDR3 spans 15 amino acids.

The CDR3 DNA is TGCGCCAGCTCCCCGACAGAACACATGAACACTGAAGCTTTCTTT. Its protein product is CASSPTEHMNTEAFF. The chain joins TRBV4-1 to TRBJ1-1; D is perhaps TRBD1 (5 bases). The ends were cut back, 8 bases at V and 0 bases at J, with 16 bases in the middle. Germline CDR1 and CDR2: MGHRA and YSYEKL. This CDR3 spans 15 amino acids.

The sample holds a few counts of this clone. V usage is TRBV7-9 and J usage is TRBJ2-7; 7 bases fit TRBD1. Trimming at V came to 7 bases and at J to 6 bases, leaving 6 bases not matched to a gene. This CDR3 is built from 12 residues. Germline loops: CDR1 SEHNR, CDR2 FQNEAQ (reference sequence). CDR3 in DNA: TGTGCCAGCACCGACGACAGGGTCGAGCAGTACTTC. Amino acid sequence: CASTDDRVEQYF.

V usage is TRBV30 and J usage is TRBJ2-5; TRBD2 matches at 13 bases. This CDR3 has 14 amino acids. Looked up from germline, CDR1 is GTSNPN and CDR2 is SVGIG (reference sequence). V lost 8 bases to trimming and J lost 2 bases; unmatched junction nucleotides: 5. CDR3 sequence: CARGTSGDQETQYF. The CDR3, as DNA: TGTGCCCGCGGGACTAGCGGGGATCAAGAGACCCAGTACTTC.

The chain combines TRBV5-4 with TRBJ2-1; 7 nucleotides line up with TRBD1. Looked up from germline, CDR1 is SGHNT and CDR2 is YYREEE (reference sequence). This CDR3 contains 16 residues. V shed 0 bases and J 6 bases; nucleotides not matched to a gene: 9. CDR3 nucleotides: TGTGCCAGCAGCTTGGTCGGAGACAGGGTACTCAATGAGCAGTTCTTC. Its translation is CASSLVGDRVLNEQFF.

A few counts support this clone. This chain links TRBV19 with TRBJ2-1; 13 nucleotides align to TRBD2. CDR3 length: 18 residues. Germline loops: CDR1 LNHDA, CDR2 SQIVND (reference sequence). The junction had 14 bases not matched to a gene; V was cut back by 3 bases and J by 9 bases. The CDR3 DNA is TGTGCCAGTAGTATCCTCGTTACTAGCGGGGGGGCCTATATTGAGCAGTTCTTC. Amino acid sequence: CASSILVTSGGAYIEQFF.

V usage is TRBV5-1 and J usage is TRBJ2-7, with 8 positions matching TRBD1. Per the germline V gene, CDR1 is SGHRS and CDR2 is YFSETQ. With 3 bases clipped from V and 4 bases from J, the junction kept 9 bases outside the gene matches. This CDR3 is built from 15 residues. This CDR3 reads CASSSWGQGAYEQYF. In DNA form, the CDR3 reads TGCGCCAGCAGCTCCTGGGGCCAGGGGGCTTACGAGCAGTACTTC.

In nucleotides, the CDR3 is TGTGCCACTTGGGACCAACCCACAGATACGCAGTATTTT. It translates to CATWDQPTDTQYF. The V call is TRBV2, the J call TRBJ2-3; the D call may be TRBD1 or TRBD2 (5 bases each). The CDR3 loop spans 13 amino acids. Looked up from germline, CDR1 is SNHLY and CDR2 is FYNNEI. Trimming took off 10 bases at V and 2 bases at J, with 13 bases between the two ends. Together with reference TRBV2 and TRBJ2-3, the CDR3 gives the full variable domain: EPEVTQTPSHQVTQMGQEVILRCVPISNHLYFYWYRQILGQKVEFLVSFYNNEISEKSEIFDDQFSVERPDGSNFTLKIRSTKLEDSAMYFCATWDQPTDTQYFGPGTRLTVL.

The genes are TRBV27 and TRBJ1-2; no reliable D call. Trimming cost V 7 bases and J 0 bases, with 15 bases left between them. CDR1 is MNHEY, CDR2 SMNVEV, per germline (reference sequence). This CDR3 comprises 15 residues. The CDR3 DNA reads TGTGCCAGCACCCCCACGGTTGGGGCTAACTATGGCTACACCTTC. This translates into CASTPTVGANYGYTF.

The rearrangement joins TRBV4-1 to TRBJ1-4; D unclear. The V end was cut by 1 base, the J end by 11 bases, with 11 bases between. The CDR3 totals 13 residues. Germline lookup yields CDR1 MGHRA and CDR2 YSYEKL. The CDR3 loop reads CASSQVGDSKLFF. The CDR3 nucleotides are TGCGCCAGCAGCCAAGTCGGTGATTCCAAACTGTTTTTT.

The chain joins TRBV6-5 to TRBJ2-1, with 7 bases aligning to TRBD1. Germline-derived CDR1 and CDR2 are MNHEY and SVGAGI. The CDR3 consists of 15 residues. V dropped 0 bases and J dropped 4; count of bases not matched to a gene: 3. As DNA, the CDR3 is TGTGCCAGCAGTTACTCCGGACAGGATTACAATGAGCAGTTCTTC. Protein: CASSYSGQDYNEQFF.

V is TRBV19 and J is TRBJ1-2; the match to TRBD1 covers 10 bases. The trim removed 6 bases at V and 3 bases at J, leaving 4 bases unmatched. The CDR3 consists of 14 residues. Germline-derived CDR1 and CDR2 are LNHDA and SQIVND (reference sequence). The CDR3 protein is CASRPTGGYYGYTF. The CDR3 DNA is TGTGCCAGTAGACCGACAGGGGGCTACTATGGCTACACCTTC.

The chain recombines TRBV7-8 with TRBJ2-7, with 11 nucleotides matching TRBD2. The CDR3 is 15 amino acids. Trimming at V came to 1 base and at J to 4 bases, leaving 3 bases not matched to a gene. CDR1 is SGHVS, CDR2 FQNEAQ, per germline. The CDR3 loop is CASSLVSGGAYEQYF. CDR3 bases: TGTGCCAGCAGCTTAGTTAGCGGGGGGGCTTACGAGCAGTACTTC.

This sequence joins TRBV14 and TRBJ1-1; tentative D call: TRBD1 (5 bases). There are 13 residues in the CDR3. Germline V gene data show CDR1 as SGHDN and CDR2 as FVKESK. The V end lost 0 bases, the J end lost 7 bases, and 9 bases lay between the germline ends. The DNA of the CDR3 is TGTGCCAGCAGCCAAGATATGGGGGTTGAAGCTTTCTTT. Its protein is CASSQDMGVEAFF.

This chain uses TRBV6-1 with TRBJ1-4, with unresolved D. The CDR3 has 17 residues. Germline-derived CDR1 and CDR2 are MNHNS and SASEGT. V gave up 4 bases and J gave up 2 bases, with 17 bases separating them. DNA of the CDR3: TGTGCCAGCAGTGGGGGAGCAGGAGGGTATACTAATGAAAAACTGTTTTTT. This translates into CASSGGAGGYTNEKLFF.

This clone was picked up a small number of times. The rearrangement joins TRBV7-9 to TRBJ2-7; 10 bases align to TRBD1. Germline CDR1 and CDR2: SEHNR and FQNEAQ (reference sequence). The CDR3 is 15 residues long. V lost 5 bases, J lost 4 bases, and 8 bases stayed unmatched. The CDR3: CASSILGTGEYEQYF. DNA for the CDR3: TGTGCCAGCAGCATTCTCGGGACAGGGGAATACGAGCAGTACTTC. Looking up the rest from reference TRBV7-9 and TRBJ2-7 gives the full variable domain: DTGVSQNPRHKITKRGQNVTFRCDPISEHNRLYWYRQTLGQGPEFLTYFQNEAQLEKSRLLSDRFSAERPKGSFSTLEIQRTEQGDSAMYLCASSILGTGEYEQYFGPGTRLTVT.

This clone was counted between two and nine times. The CDR3 sequence is CASSLANVGTSDNEQFF. CDR3 nucleotides: TGTGCCAGCAGCTTAGCTAATGTAGGTACCAGTGACAATGAGCAGTTCTTC. The chain uses TRBV7-9 and TRBJ2-1; D remains ambiguous. Between the trimmed V and J ends, which lost 0 bases and 5 bases, there was a span of 17 bases. There are 17 residues in the CDR3. Germline CDR1 and CDR2: SEHNR and FQNEAQ (reference sequence).

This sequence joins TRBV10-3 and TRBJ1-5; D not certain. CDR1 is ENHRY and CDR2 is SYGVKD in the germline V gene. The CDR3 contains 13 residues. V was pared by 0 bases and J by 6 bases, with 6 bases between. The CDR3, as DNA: TGTGCCATCAGTGAGTCGGTAGTTCAGCCCCAGCATTTT. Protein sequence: CAISESVVQPQHF.

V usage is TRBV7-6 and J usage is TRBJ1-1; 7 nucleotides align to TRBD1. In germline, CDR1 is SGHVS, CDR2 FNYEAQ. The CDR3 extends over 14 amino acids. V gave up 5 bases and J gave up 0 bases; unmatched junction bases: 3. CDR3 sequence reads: CASSRDSLNTEAFF. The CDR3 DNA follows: TGTGCCAGCAGCAGGGACAGCCTGAACACTGAAGCTTTCTTT.